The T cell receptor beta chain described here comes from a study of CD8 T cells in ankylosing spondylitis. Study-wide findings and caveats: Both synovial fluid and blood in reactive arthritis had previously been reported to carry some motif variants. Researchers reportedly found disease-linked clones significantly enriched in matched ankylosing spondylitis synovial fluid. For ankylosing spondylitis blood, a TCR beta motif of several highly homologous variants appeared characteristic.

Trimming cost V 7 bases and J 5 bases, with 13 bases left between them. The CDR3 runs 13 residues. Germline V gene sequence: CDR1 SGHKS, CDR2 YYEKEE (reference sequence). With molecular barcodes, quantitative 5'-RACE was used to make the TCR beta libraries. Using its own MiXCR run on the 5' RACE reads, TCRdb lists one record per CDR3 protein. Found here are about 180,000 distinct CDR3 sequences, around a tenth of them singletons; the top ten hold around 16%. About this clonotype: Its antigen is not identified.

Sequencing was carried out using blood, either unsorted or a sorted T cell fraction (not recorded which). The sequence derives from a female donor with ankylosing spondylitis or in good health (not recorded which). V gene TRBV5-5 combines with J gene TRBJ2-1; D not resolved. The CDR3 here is CASETGLHNEQFF. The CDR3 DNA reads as TGTGCCAGCGAGACTGGGCTCCACAATGAGCAGTTCTTC.